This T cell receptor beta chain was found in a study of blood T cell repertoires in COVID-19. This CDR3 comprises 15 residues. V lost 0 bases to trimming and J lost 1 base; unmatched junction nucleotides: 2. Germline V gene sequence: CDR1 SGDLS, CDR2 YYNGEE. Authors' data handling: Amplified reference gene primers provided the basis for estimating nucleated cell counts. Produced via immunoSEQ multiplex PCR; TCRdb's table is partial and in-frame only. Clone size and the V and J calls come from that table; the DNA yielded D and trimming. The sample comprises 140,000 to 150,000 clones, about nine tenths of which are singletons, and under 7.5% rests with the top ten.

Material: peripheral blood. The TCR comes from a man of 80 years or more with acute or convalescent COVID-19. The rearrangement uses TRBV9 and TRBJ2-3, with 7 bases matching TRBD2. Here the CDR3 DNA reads TGTGCCAGCAGCGTAGGGGGGAGGGGCACAGATACGCAGTATTTT. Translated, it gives CASSVGGRGTDTQYF.